A selection of T cell receptor beta chains follows, all from one sample in a study of CD8+ T cells in alopecia areata. The repertoire was sequenced with immunoSEQ multiplex PCR; TCRdb's copy has only in-frame clones and lacks some. Of 150,000 to 200,000 clones listed, 60% are singletons. The sample was CD4+ T cells sorted from blood, taken at week 24, from a patient treated with tofacitinib. Source of these receptors: a human donor with alopecia areata. CDR3s include the opening cysteine and the closing phenylalanine or tryptophan. D genes are given only for firm matches. Some rows mark clone size as missing; the rest say once, few, many or name a class of expanded clone.

v_gene	d_gene	abundance	j_gene	CDR3nt	CDR3aa
TRBV30	-	-	TRBJ2-1	TGTGCCTGGAGTGTAAGCCACAATGAGCAGTTCTTC	CAWSVSHNEQFF
TRBV30	TRBD1	-	TRBJ1-5	TGTGCCTGGAGTGTGTCAGGGGGAGGCAATCAGCCCCAGCATTTT	CAWSVSGGGNQPQHF
TRBV29-1	-	-	TRBJ1-1	TGCAGCGTACGTGGGGGGCTGAACACTGAAGCTTTCTTT	CSVRGGLNTEAFF
TRBV5-1	TRBD1	few	TRBJ2-7	TGCGCCAGCAGCGGAGGGTGGGGACAGGGAACCTACGAGCAGTACTTC	CASSGGWGQGTYEQYF
TRBV29-1	-	-	TRBJ1-5	TGCAGCGTTGAAACGGATAGCAATCAGCCCCAGCATTTT	CSVETDSNQPQHF
TRBV20-1	-	-	TRBJ2-5	TGCAGTGCTAGACGGGAGACCCAGTACTTC	CSARRETQYF
TRBV5-1	-	once	TRBJ2-3	TGCGCCAGCAGCTTGGAGGGGCTGACAGATACGCAGTATTTT	CASSLEGLTDTQYF
TRBV7-2	-	-	TRBJ1-6	TGTGCCAGCAGCCAACCAACAGGCAATAATTCACCCCTCCACTTT	CASSQPTGNNSPLHF
TRBV7-9	-	few	TRBJ1-1	TGTGCCAGCAGGGGACTGGAGAACACTGAAGCTTTCTTT	CASRGLENTEAFF
TRBV29-1	-	-	TRBJ1-1	TGCAGCGTTGTGATTCGGGACACCTTGAACACTGAAGCTTTCTTT	CSVVIRDTLNTEAFF
TRBV19	-	many	TRBJ2-7	TGTGCCAGTAGTCACGGACAAATGAGAGGAGGGCAGTACTTC	CASSHGQMRGGQYF
TRBV4-3	-	-	TRBJ2-7	TGCGCCAGCAGCCAAGACGTCCGGGGAAGGGGCGAGCAGTACTTC	CASSQDVRGRGEQYF
TRBV29-1	-	-	TRBJ2-2	TGCAGCGTTGGGGCCCTGAGGGACGGCGGGGAGCTGTTTTTT	CSVGALRDGGELFF
TRBV29-1	-	-	TRBJ1-1	TGCAGCGTGGTGCGGTACGGCACCAACACTGAAGCTTTCTTT	CSVVRYGTNTEAFF
TRBV5-6	TRBD2	-	TRBJ2-3	TGTGCCAGCAGCTTGACGACTAGCGGGGGGTACACAGATACGCAGTATTTT	CASSLTTSGGYTDTQYF
TRBV2	TRBD1	-	TRBJ1-5	TGTGCCAGCAGGGACAGGGATGGCCAGCCCCAGCATTTT	CASRDRDGQPQHF
TRBV5-1	TRBD2	-	TRBJ2-5	TGCGCCAGCAGCTTGAGTCCGGGGGGGCTCGAGACCCAGTACTTC	CASSLSPGGLETQYF
TRBV10-2	-	-	TRBJ2-3	TGCGCCAGCATGCCTGTAGGGGGGATCACAGATACGCAGTATTTT	CASMPVGGITDTQYF
TRBV27	TRBD1	few	TRBJ1-6	TGTGCCGCAGCCGGGACAGGGTCCCTTAGTACCTCACCCCTCCACTTT	CAAAGTGSLSTSPLHF
TRBV7-3	-	-	TRBJ2-5	TGTGCCAGCAGCTTCAGGGCGCTGGAGACCCAGTACTTC	CASSFRALETQYF
TRBV14	-	once	TRBJ2-5	TGTGCCAGCAGCCGGACACCCTTAGCGACCCAGTACTTC	CASSRTPLATQYF
TRBV9	-	-	TRBJ2-5	TGTGCCAGCAGCGTATCAACAGCTAGTGGGGTTACTCAGTACTTC	CASSVSTASGVTQYF
TRBV4-1	TRBD2	-	TRBJ2-3	TGCGCCAGCAGCTACGGACTAGCGGGGGGAAGCACAGATACGCAGTATTTT	CASSYGLAGGSTDTQYF
TRBV7-9	-	-	TRBJ2-7	TGTGCCAGCAGCTCCGGCCGGGACTCACCCTACGAGCAGTACTTC	CASSSGRDSPYEQYF
TRBV29-1	TRBD1	-	TRBJ2-4	TGCAGCGCGGGGGACAGGGTAGCCAAAAACATTCAGTACTTC	CSAGDRVAKNIQYF
TRBV10-2	TRBD2	many	TRBJ2-1	TGCGCCAGCAGTGAGTCGAATGGACTAGCGGCTAGGAATGAGCAGTTCTTC	CASSESNGLAARNEQFF
TRBV9	TRBD1	-	TRBJ1-1	TGTGCCAGCAGCCCCCTGACAGGGCTGAACACTGAAGCTTTCTTT	CASSPLTGLNTEAFF
TRBV30	TRBD1	-	TRBJ1-4	TGTGCCTGGAGTGTCGGGACAGGGGATGAAAAACTGTTTTTT	CAWSVGTGDEKLFF